The clone carrying this TCR beta chain has just a few counts. This entry comes from a study of blood T cells in healthy people across ages. V trimming: 4 bases; J trimming: 5 bases; junction bases outside the gene matches: 4. The germline V gene encodes CDR1 SQVTM and CDR2 ANQGSEA. The CDR3 length is 12 residues. The use of a sample-barcoded 5' primer and a J-beta primer mix characterized a second PCR of about 7 to 12 cycles. A single record per CDR3 protein comes from TCRdb applying MiXCR to the 5' RACE reads. The sample includes some 850,000 distinct CDR3 sequences, roughly 26% seen only once; the top ten take around 3%. The same sample was also used in a study of T cells of mothers and their children.

The sequenced sample consisted of blood. The rearrangement uses TRBV29-1 and TRBJ2-5; 7 nucleotides match TRBD2. This clonotype originated in a boy between 5 and 17 years old in good health. In DNA form, the CDR3 reads TGCAGCGTTGCGGCGGGAGCGGAGACCCAGTACTTC. Residues: CSVAAGAETQYF.